This T cell receptor beta chain was sequenced during a study of graft-versus-host responses after intestinal transplantation (dated by TCRdb to the early 2020s). As for the study more broadly: Multivisceral, liver-intestinal, or isolated intestinal transplants were received by the recipients. Anti-thymocyte globulin induction was given to all recipients, followed by maintenance tacrolimus and steroids for approximately three years. Graft-versus-host and host-versus-graft alloreactive T cell clones were tracked in the graft, circulation and bone marrow after intestinal transplantation using bulk TCR-beta CDR3 sequencing. Alloreactive clones were identified by sequencing pre-transplant mixed lymphocyte reaction products and comparing these products with unstimulated pre-transplant donor and recipient T cells. Of the 20 to 25 intestinal transplant recipients enrolled in the cohort, one of whom was a retransplant, a few patients without pretransplant specimens were excluded. Donor T cell macrochimerism was defined as a peak of at least 4% donor T cells among recipient peripheral blood mononuclear cells. Instead of going to the commercial service, samples from a few later patients were sequenced in-house on an Illumina MiSeq and processed with MiXCR. Study-wide findings and limitations: GvH clones were detected in recipient bone marrow, and some appeared earlier in ileal mucosa or blood, consistent with an intestinal mucosal origin. Early after transplant, declines in HvG clones were associated with peak levels of circulating GvH clones. Conclusions were limited by the relatively low number and heterogeneity of intestinal transplant patients. High GvH to HvG T cell clonal ratios were observed in the allografts of patients with donor T cell macrochimerism.

Library preparation used the immunoSEQ multiplex PCR assay. For most patients, high-throughput TCR-beta CDR3 sequencing of genomic DNA was performed by Adaptive Biotechnologies. The authors' pipeline ran thus. TCR sequencing data for 15 to 20 patients were retrieved from Adaptive's ImmunoSEQ software; three other patients were processed with MiXCR and VDJtools. CDR3 nucleotide sequences shared between donor and recipient were removed because their origin could not be assigned. Alloreactive clones required at least 2-fold expansion over unstimulated cells and minimum CFSE-low frequency of 0.002% (template counts) or 0.001% (read counts). Mappable clones were those detected in sequenced pre-transplant spleen, lymph node, or MLR CFSE-low populations of the donor or recipient. Cumulative frequency of alloreactive clones was calculated as a percentage of all sequences weighted by copy number. TCRdb took this table from immuneACCESS and kept in-frame rearrangements with V and J called. Such tables lack part of the clones; where checked against another copy, unresolved V genes explain under half of the gap, and the rest is unexplained. The V and J calls and the clone size are those of that table, but D and trimming were determined from the DNA. In this sample the table shows around 20,000 clones, around 79% of which occur a single time. The ten most abundant clones make up about 1.9% of the sample.

Comment on this clone: Its specific antigen is unknown. Per-base quality was not reported, and no clone a single base away is much larger than it.

Blood samples were collected up to 4 times in the first month after transplant and then at least monthly when available. Based on the germline V gene (reference sequence), the CDR1 and CDR2 sequences are LNHDA and SQIVND. There are 16 amino acids in the CDR3, from cysteine to phenylalanine inclusive. Left in the record is the CDR3 DNA by itself, 48 bases read in frame from the first base. Relative to germline, V is 2 bases shorter and J is 1 base shorter, with 12 bases between their ends. Recombination connected TRBV19 to TRBJ2-1; D gene: possibly TRBD1, on 6 matching bases. The sequence derives from a human patient who received an intestinal transplant, so some T cells may come from the graft donor. The material was PBMCs, obtained 14 days after transplant. The base sequence is TGTGCCAGTAGTATAAGAGCGACAGGTTCCTACAATGAGCAGTTCTTC. Translated, it reads CASSIRATGSYNEQFF.